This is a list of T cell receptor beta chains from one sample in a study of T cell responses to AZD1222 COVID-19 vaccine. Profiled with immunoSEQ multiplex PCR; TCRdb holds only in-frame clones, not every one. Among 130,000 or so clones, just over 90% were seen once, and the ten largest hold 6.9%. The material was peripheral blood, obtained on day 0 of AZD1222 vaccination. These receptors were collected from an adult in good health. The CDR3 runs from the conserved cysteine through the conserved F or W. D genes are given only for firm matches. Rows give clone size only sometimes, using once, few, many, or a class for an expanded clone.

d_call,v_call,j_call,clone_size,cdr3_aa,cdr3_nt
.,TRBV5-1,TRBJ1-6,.,CASSNSGFDSPLHF,TGCGCCAGCAGCAATTCAGGATTCGATTCACCCCTCCACTTT
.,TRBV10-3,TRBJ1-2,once,CAISESGQGLYGYTF,TGTGCCATCAGTGAGTCGGGTCAGGGACTCTATGGCTACACCTTC
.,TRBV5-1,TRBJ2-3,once,CASSLGLTPSDTQYF,TGCGCCAGCAGTTTAGGACTAACTCCCTCAGATACGCAGTATTTT
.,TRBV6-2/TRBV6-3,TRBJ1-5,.,CASSYGRFSNQPQHF,TGTGCCAGCAGTTACGGCAGGTTTAGCAATCAGCCCCAGCATTTT
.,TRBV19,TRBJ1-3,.,CACRRTAGNTIYF,TGTGCCTGCAGACGGACAGCTGGAAACACCATATATTTT
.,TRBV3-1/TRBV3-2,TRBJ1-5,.,CASSQGSGAQPQHF,TGTGCCAGCAGCCAAGGTTCAGGGGCTCAGCCCCAGCATTTT
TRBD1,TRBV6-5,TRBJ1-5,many,CASSYSGAGGQPQHF,TGTGCCAGCAGTTACTCGGGGGCAGGGGGTCAGCCCCAGCATTTT
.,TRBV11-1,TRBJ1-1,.,CASSLRATNTEAFF,TGTGCCAGCAGCCTAAGGGCTACGAACACTGAAGCTTTCTTT
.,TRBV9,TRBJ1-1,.,CASSVVGTEAFF,TGTGCCAGCAGCGTAGTTGGAACTGAAGCTTTCTTT
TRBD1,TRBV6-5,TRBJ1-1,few,CASSFGQGGTEAFF,TGTGCCAGCAGTTTCGGGCAGGGGGGCACTGAAGCTTTCTTT
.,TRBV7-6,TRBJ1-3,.,CASSLDRQWGNTIYF,TGTGCCAGCAGCTTAGATCGGCAGTGGGGAAACACCATATATTTT
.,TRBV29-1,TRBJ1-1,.,CSVADTGGNTEAFF,TGCAGCGTTGCCGACACGGGAGGGAACACTGAAGCTTTCTTT
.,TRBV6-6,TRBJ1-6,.,CASSRPRSSYNSPLHF,TGTGCCAGCAGTCGACCCAGGAGCTCCTATAATTCACCCCTCCACTTT
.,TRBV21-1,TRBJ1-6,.,CASSSQERWDNSPLHF,TGTGCCAGCAGCTCCCAAGAAAGGTGGGATAATTCACCCCTCCACTTT
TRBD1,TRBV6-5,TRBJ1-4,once,CASSFQGATNEKLFF,TGTGCCAGCAGTTTTCAGGGGGCGACTAATGAAAAACTGTTTTTT
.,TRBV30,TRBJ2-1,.,CASTQGGLPYNEQFF,TGTGCCTCCACACAGGGGGGACTACCGTACAATGAGCAGTTCTTC
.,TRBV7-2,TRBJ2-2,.,CASTRGNTGELFF,TGTGCCAGCACCCGAGGGAACACCGGGGAGCTGTTTTTT
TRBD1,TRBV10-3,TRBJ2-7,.,CAISEKGQSSYEQYF,TGTGCCATCAGTGAGAAGGGACAGAGCTCCTACGAGCAGTACTTC
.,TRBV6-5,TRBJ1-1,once,CASSYSPGLIGEAFF,TGTGCCAGCAGTTACTCACCAGGGTTGATCGGTGAAGCTTTCTTT
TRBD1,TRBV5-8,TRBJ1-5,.,CASSWDRASNQPQHF,TGTGCCAGCAGCTGGGACAGGGCGAGCAATCAGCCCCAGCATTTT
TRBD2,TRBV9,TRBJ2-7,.,CASSVGGGDYEQYF,TGTGCCAGCAGCGTAGGTGGGGGGGATTACGAGCAGTACTTC
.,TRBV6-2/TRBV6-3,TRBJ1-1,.,CASSQSVVNTEAFF,TGTGCCAGCAGTCAATCCGTGGTGAACACTGAAGCTTTCTTT
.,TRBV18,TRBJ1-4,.,CASSRDSNEKLFF,TGTGCCAGCTCCAGGGACTCTAATGAAAAACTGTTTTTT
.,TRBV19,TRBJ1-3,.,CATVVRHGGNTIYF,TGTGCCACTGTAGTACGCCACGGTGGAAACACCATATATTTT
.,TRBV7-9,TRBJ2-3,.,CASSSESDTQYF,TGTGCCAGCAGCTCCGAATCAGATACGCAGTATTTT
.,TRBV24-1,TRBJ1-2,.,CATRPSGRGGYTF,TGTGCCACCAGGCCCTCAGGGAGAGGTGGCTACACCTTC
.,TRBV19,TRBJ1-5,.,CASKLGQGNQPQHF,TGTGCCAGTAAGCTTGGGCAGGGGAATCAGCCCCAGCATTTT
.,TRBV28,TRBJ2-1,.,CASSPTSYNEQFF,TGTGCCAGCAGCCCCACCTCCTACAATGAGCAGTTCTTC
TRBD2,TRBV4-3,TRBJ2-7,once,CASSQEKGGGPYEQYF,TGCGCCAGCAGCCAAGAAAAAGGCGGGGGGCCCTACGAGCAGTACTTC
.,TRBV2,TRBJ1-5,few,CASSESGVVGAQPQHF,TGTGCCAGCAGTGAATCGGGGGTAGTAGGTGCTCAGCCCCAGCATTTT
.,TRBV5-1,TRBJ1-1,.,CASRRGQPLANTEAFF,TGCGCCAGCCGTCGAGGACAGCCCCTGGCTAACACTGAAGCTTTCTTT
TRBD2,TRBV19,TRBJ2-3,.,CASSGGLAGNRAQYF,TGTGCCAGTAGTGGGGGACTAGCGGGGAATCGTGCGCAGTATTTT
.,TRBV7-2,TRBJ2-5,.,CASSPSGAAGQETQYF,TGTGCCAGCAGCCCTTCGGGGGCAGCGGGGCAAGAGACCCAGTACTTC
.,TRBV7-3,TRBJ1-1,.,CASSLGGGSPEAFF,TGTGCCAGCAGCTTAGGAGGGGGTAGCCCTGAAGCTTTCTTT
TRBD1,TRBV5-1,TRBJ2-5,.,CASSPTSGGETQYF,TGCGCCAGCAGCCCAACGTCAGGGGGAGAGACCCAGTACTTC
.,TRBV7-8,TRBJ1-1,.,CASSLELGSGAANTEAFF,TGTGCCAGCAGCTTAGAGTTGGGGTCAGGGGCAGCGAACACTGAAGCTTTCTTT
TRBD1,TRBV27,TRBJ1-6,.,CASRQGQGNNSPLHF,TGTGCCAGCAGGCAGGGACAGGGTAATAATTCACCCCTCCACTTT
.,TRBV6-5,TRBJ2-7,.,CATDTFGGAPGEQYF,TGTGCCACCGACACGTTTGGCGGGGCTCCAGGCGAGCAGTACTTC
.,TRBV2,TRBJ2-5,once,CASKGPRQETQYF,TGTGCCAGCAAGGGGCCACGTCAAGAGACCCAGTACTTC
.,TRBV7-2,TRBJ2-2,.,CASSVPGELFF,TGTGCCAGCAGCGTCCCCGGGGAGCTGTTTTTT
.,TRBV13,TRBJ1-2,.,CASSLGRQTYLYGYTF,TGTGCCAGCAGCTTAGGTCGGCAGACCTATCTCTATGGCTACACCTTC
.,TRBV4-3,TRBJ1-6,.,CASSRQVSSYNSPLHF,TGCGCCAGCAGCCGGCAGGTCAGCTCCTATAATTCACCCCTCCACTTT
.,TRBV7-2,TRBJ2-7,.,CASSFGQGLLIEQYF,TGTGCCAGCAGCTTTGGACAGGGACTACTAATCGAGCAGTACTTC
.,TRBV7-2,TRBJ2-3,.,CASSSTWTDTQYF,TGTGCCAGCAGCTCGACCTGGACAGATACGCAGTATTTT
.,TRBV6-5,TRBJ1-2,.,CASSYPPQGANYGYTF,TGTGCCAGCAGTTACCCCCCCCAGGGAGCTAACTATGGCTACACCTTC
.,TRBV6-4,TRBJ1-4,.,CASSDSTGVKGEKLFF,TGTGCCAGCAGTGACTCGACGGGGGTGAAGGGTGAAAAACTGTTTTTT
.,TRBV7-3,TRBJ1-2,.,CASSPHPHAGGGYTF,TGTGCCAGCAGCCCCCATCCCCATGCTGGCGGGGGCTACACCTTC
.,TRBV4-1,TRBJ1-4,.,CASSQSITATNEKLFF,TGCGCCAGCAGCCAAAGTATCACGGCAACTAATGAAAAACTGTTTTTT
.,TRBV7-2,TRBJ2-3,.,CASSSISTDTQYF,TGTGCCAGCAGCTCCATATCCACAGATACGCAGTATTTT
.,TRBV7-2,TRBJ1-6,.,CASSLAARANSPLHF,TGTGCCAGCAGCTTAGCGGCCAGGGCGAATTCACCCCTCCACTTT
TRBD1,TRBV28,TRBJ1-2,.,CASTLDREGYGYTF,TGTGCCAGCACCTTGGACAGGGAGGGGTATGGCTACACCTTC
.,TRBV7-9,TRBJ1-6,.,CASSLSMYNSPLHF,TGTGCCAGCAGCCTATCGATGTATAATTCACCCCTCCACTTT
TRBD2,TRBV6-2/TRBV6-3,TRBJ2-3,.,CASSRLGAGGTDTQYF,TGTGCCAGCAGCCGCCTTGGAGCGGGGGGCACAGATACGCAGTATTTT